This TCR beta chain was documented in a study of blood T cell repertoires in COVID-19. A Seattle source enrolled patients during active infection and followed them longitudinally. The repertoire was sequenced with immunoSEQ multiplex PCR; TCRdb's copy has only in-frame clones and lacks some. This table has under 300,000 clones, 92% appearing once. The CDR3 spans 13 residues. From germline, CDR1 is WSHSY and CDR2 SAAADI. V lost 2 bases to trimming and J lost 4 bases; unmatched junction nucleotides: 0. This clone was found a few times. What was sequenced was peripheral blood. The J gene is TRBJ1-1, the V gene TRBV10-2, with 8 positions matching TRBD1. The clonotype comes from a man aged 25 to 40 with COVID-19, enrolled during active disease. CDR3 coding DNA: TGCGCCAGCAGTGAGACAGGGGGCACTGAAGCTTTCTTT. Its translation is CASSETGGTEAFF.